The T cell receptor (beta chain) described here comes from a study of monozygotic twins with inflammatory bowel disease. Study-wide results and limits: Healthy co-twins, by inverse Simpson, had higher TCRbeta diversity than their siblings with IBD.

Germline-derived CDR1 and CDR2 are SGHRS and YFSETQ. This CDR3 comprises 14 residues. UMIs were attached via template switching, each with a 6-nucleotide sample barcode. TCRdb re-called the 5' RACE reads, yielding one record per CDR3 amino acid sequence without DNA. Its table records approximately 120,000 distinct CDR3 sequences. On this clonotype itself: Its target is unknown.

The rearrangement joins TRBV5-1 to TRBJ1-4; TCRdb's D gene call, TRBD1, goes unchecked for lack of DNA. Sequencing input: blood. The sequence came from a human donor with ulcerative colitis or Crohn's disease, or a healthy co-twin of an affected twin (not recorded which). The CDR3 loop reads CASSFPAEGEKLFF.